This T cell receptor beta chain stems from a study of human T cells and chemical hapten exposure. For the study at large: An area of 2 cm by less than 2.5 cm on upper inner arm skin received 2% DPC for sensitization.

TCRdb analysed the RACE reads with MiXCR anew, one entry per CDR3 protein. Of some 350,000 distinct CDR3 sequences listed, about 7% are singletons. V was shortened by 6 bases and J by 0 bases, with 7 bases between the two germline ends. The CDR3 contains 13 residues. The V gene's germline CDR1 is MNHEY and CDR2 SVGEGT. Points from the study as a whole: There was a positive correlation between PT1 expanded TCR counts and patch test score.

This clonotype was seen a few times. Its antigen remains unidentified. The time point here: patch test 1, 2 weeks after DPC sensitization. Treatment indicated: therapeutic diphenylcyclopropenone sensitization with weekly scalp DPC. The authors extracted total RNA from unfractionated whole blood. The sequencing used whole blood, collected in connection with sensitization to the hapten diphenylcyclopropenone (DPC). This chain links TRBV6-2 or TRBV6-3 with TRBJ2-3; D gene unclear. This TCR came from a woman aged 18-29 years with alopecia areata. Some clones in this sample may be carry-over from other donors' samples. The CDR3 is CASRIPSTDTQYF. In DNA form, the CDR3 reads TGTGCCAGCAGAATACCTAGCACAGATACGCAGTATTTT.